The source of this TCR beta chain is a study of blood T cell repertoires in COVID-19. At the level of the study: Collection of acute and convalescent COVID-19 samples took place in the United States, Italy and Spain.

Measured with immunoSEQ multiplex PCR; TCRdb has only the in-frame clones, and not every one. The sample has roughly 280,000 clones, around nine tenths seen once; the top ten hold roughly 1.8%. Across under 25 US areas, participants ranged in age from about 18 to 100 years. The CDR3 is 14 residues long. The V and J ends lost 4 bases and 0 bases respectively, with 10 bases between them. Germline V CDR1 and CDR2: SGHDT, YYEEEE. The source material was PBMCs or T cells enriched from blood (not recorded which). The clonotype comes from an older woman who had recovered from COVID-19. The rearrangement joins TRBV5-6 to TRBJ2-5, with D maybe TRBD1 (5 bases). CDR3 sequence reads: CASSPGLDQETQYF. The CDR3 coding sequence is TGTGCCAGCAGCCCAGGGCTAGACCAAGAGACCCAGTACTTC. Full variable domain (remainder filled in from reference TRBV5-6 and TRBJ2-5): DAGVTQSPTHLIKTRGQQVTLRCSPKSGHDTVSWYQQALGQGPQFIFQYYEEEERQRGNFPDRFSGHQFPNYSSELNVNALLLGDSALYLCASSPGLDQETQYFGPGTRLLVL.